The 21 T cell receptor beta chains reported below all come from one sample, sequenced in a study of T-cell reconstitution after alpha-beta-depleted transplantation in children. Unique molecular identifiers were used to barcode this TCRbeta library. MiXCR, run by TCRdb on the PCR reads, gives a single entry per CDR3 protein. The sample holds tens of thousands of distinct CDR3 sequences; 5.5% to 7.5% are singletons and the top ten take over 25%. The sample in question was PBMCs, mostly from graft donor cells, obtained 60 days after TCRalphabeta/CD19-depleted stem cell transplant. The receptors were sampled from a female patient between 2 and 10 years old who had a stem cell transplant for aplastic anemia, so the T cells may come from the graft donor.

This clonotype was found many times. The chain recombines TRBV7-2 with TRBJ1-5; D not resolved. The CDR3 has 14 residues. Deletions cut 2 bases from V and 2 bases from J, with 7 bases between. From germline, CDR1 is SGHTA and CDR2 FQGNSA. The CDR3 nucleotides are TGTGCCAGCAGCTTAAAGTTTGGCAATCAGCCCCAGCATTTT. This encodes CASSLKFGNQPQHF. Together with reference TRBV7-2 and TRBJ1-5, the CDR3 gives the full variable domain: GAGVSQSPSNKVTEKGKDVELRCDPISGHTALYWYRQSLGQGLEFLIYFQGNSAPDKSGLPSDRFSAERTGGSVSTLTIQRTQQEDSAVYLCASSLKFGNQPQHFGDGTRLSIL.

This clonotype was detected ten times or more. The chain recombines TRBV6-5 with TRBJ2-1, with 11 nucleotides matching TRBD2. Germline CDR1 reads MNHEY; CDR2 reads SVGAGI. Germline trimming cut 8 bases from V and 8 bases from J; bases unmatched to any gene: 11. The CDR3 covers 15 residues. CDR3 region: CASGETTSGSDEQFF. In nucleotides, the CDR3 is TGTGCCAGCGGCGAAACTACTAGCGGGAGCGATGAGCAGTTCTTC.

This clonotype was recorded at least ten times. V is TRBV12-3 or TRBV12-4 and J is TRBJ1-2; 8 bases match TRBD1. Trimming cost V 3 bases and J 8 bases; bases outside gene matches: 5. The CDR3 extends over 13 amino acids. CDR3 sequence reads: CASSFAGGGGYTF. In DNA form, the CDR3 reads TGTGCCAGCAGTTTCGCAGGGGGCGGGGGCTACACCTTC.

This clonotype has at least ten counts. This rearrangement joins TRBV12-3 or TRBV12-4 to TRBJ2-2, with D possibly being TRBD2 (6 bases). The CDR3 sequence is 16 residues long. Trimming shortened V by 5 bases and J by 1 base, and 14 bases separated the two germline ends. The DNA for the CDR3 is TGTGCCAGCAGTCCGCTACGGCGGGAGAACACCGGGGAGCTGTTTTTT. Protein product: CASSPLRRENTGELFF.

This clonotype occurred many times. This rearrangement joins TRBV5-1 to TRBJ2-5, with D possibly TRBD2 on 6 matching bases. Trimming stripped 4 bases from V and 5 bases from J, with 12 bases between. The CDR3 consists of 13 residues. Germline V lookup: CDR1 SGHRS, CDR2 YFSETQ. DNA of the CDR3: TGCGCCAGCAGCACCGCGGAGGGGGAGACCCAGTACTTC. This gives the protein CASSTAEGETQYF.

This clonotype came up many times. The chain uses TRBV7-2 and TRBJ2-7; 12 positions agree with TRBD2. V lost 5 bases, J lost 4 bases, and 6 bases stayed unmatched. The germline V gene has CDR1 SGHTA and CDR2 FQGNSA. This CDR3 has 15 residues. The CDR3 loop reads CASSPPSGGAYEQYF. CDR3 coding DNA: TGTGCCAGCAGCCCCCCTAGCGGGGGGGCTTACGAGCAGTACTTC.

In its sample, this clonotype was seen many times. The gene calls are TRBV20-1 and TRBJ1-6; a possible D gene is TRBD1 (5 bases). The CDR3 totals 17 residues. The germline V gene encodes CDR1 DFQATT and CDR2 SNEGSKA (reference sequence). V was clipped by 5 bases and J by 6 bases, with 23 bases between them. DNA for the CDR3: TGCAGTGCTCCAGACAGACATATCTCCTTCCTTAATTCACCCCTCCACTTT. This translates into CSAPDRHISFLNSPLHF.

By share, this clonotype counts as medium-sized. This CDR3 reads CASSLQGGFYEQYF. CDR3 nucleotide sequence: TGTGCCAGCAGCCTACAGGGAGGCTTCTACGAGCAGTACTTC. The genes are TRBV6-5 and TRBJ2-7; D may match TRBD1 or TRBD2 (6 bases each). V was cut by 6 bases and J by 3 bases, with 15 bases left in between. Germline V lookup: CDR1 MNHEY, CDR2 SVGAGI. The CDR3 length is 14 residues.

This clonotype was counted at least ten times. The chain employs TRBV5-5 and TRBJ1-2; D is ambiguous. Germline V gene sequence: CDR1 SGHKS, CDR2 YYEKEE (reference sequence). The CDR3 sequence is 15 residues long. The ends were cut back, 2 bases at V and 0 bases at J, with 11 bases in the middle. The DNA for the CDR3 is TGTGCCAGCAGCTTCTTTACCGGAGCTAACTATGGCTACACCTTC. Amino acid sequence: CASSFFTGANYGYTF.

This clonotype was counted many times. The genes are TRBV29-1 and TRBJ2-7; D ambiguous. V was trimmed by 4 bases and J by 0 bases, leaving 10 bases between them. Germline-derived CDR1 and CDR2 are SQVTM and ANQGSEA. The CDR3 is 13 amino acids. The CDR3 nucleotides read TGCAGCGTTGGGTTCCGCCGCTCCTACGAGCAGTACTTC. Translating gives CSVGFRRSYEQYF.

The rearrangement links TRBV7-8 to TRBJ1-3; D is possibly TRBD1 (6 bases). The CDR3 runs 13 residues. Germline assignment: CDR1 SGHVS and CDR2 FQNEAQ. Trimming removed 4 bases at V and 3 bases at J, with 7 bases between. CDR3 nucleotides: TGTGCCAGCAGCTGGACAGATGGAAACACCATATATTTT. Translated, it gives CASSWTDGNTIYF.

In this sample, this clonotype turned up many times. The rearrangement uses TRBV20-1 and TRBJ1-1; tentative D call: TRBD1 (5 bases). The CDR3 has 14 amino acids. Germline CDR1 and CDR2: DFQATT and SNEGSKA (reference sequence). Trimming left V 3 bases short and J 8 bases short, with 19 bases between. CDR3 protein: CSASDGPLGREAFF. CDR3 bases: TGCAGTGCTAGTGATGGGCCTTTGGGACGGGAAGCTTTCTTT.

This clonotype has at least ten counts. The chain carries TRBV28 and TRBJ1-2; D possibly corresponds to TRBD1 (6 bases). This CDR3 region has 13 residues. Germline CDR1 and CDR2: MDHEN and SYDVKM. Trimming removed 6 bases at V and 7 bases at J, with 15 bases between. The CDR3 DNA reads as TGTGCCAGCAGCTCACAGGGAGGTTTTGGCTACACCTTC. Amino acid sequence: CASSSQGGFGYTF.

This clonotype was counted ten times or more. V and J are TRBV10-3 and TRBJ2-1; 8 bases fit TRBD1. The CDR3 extends over 14 amino acids. Germline CDR1 reads ENHRY; CDR2 reads SYGVKD. The V and J ends lost 2 bases and 7 bases, in that order; junction bases with no gene match: 4. The CDR3, as DNA: TGTGCCATCAGTGAGCCGAACAGGGGGAATGAGCAGTTCTTC. Its protein is CAISEPNRGNEQFF.

This clonotype showed up many times. The J gene is TRBJ2-3, the V gene TRBV6-1; 10 bases map to TRBD2. This CDR3 contains 16 residues. Per the germline V gene, CDR1 is MNHNS and CDR2 is SASEGT. Trimming took 3 bases from V and 6 from J; bases not matched to a gene: 9. CDR3 sequence: CASSDSLAGALDTQYF. CDR3 DNA: TGTGCCAGCAGTGACTCCCTAGCGGGAGCTTTGGATACGCAGTATTTT.

This clonotype has ten or more counts. This chain joins TRBV5-1 and TRBJ2-7, with no clear D. The CDR3 length is 14 residues. CDR1 and CDR2 from the germline V gene are SGHRS and YFSETQ. Between the trimmed V and J ends, which lost 4 bases and 1 base, there was a span of 12 bases. CDR3 DNA: TGCGCCAGCAGCAACGGACCGTCATCCTACGAGCAGTACGTC. This encodes CASSNGPSSYEQYV.

This clonotype appeared many times. This rearrangement joins TRBV6-6 to TRBJ2-7; 10 positions match TRBD2. With V trimmed by 0 bases and J by 0 bases, 8 bases remained unmatched. The V gene's germline CDR1 is MNHNY and CDR2 SVGAGI (reference sequence). The CDR3 consists of 18 residues. For the CDR3, the DNA is TGTGCCAGCAGTTACTCGAGATGGAGCGGGGGGGTCTCCTACGAGCAGTACTTC. Translating it yields CASSYSRWSGGVSYEQYF.

The sample holds many counts of this clonotype. The J gene is TRBJ1-5, the V gene TRBV28, with 7 positions matching TRBD1. The germline gives CDR1 MDHEN, CDR2 SYDVKM. The CDR3 extends over 14 amino acids. V trimming: 5 bases; J trimming: 7 bases; junction bases outside the gene matches: 8. CDR3 in DNA: TGTGCCAGCAGTATACAGGGGCAGGGACAGCCCCAGCATTTT. Translated: CASSIQGQGQPQHF.

This clonotype was found many times. The chain uses TRBV3-1 and TRBJ1-1; D gene unclear. With 2 bases removed from V and 0 bases from J, the gap between germline ends came to 4 bases. The CDR3 covers 13 residues. Germline values: CDR1 LGHDT, CDR2 YNNKEL (reference sequence). CDR3: CASSQSVNTEAFF. The CDR3 coding sequence is TGTGCCAGCAGCCAATCGGTGAACACTGAAGCTTTCTTT. Combining the CDR3 with reference TRBV3-1 and TRBJ1-1 gives the whole variable domain DTAVSQTPKYLVTQMGNDKSIKCEQNLGHDTMYWYKQDSKKFLKIMFSYNNKELIINETVPNRFSPKSPDKAHLNLHINSLELGDSAVYFCASSQSVNTEAFFGQGTRLTVV.

This clonotype was detected ten times or more. The genes are TRBV6-2 or TRBV6-3 and TRBJ2-5; no definite D call. Trimming cost V 7 bases and J 3 bases, with 15 bases left between them. CDR3 length equals 14 residues. Germline CDR1 and CDR2: MNHEY and SVGEGT. The CDR3 sequence is CASTNPNRKETQYF. The CDR3 coding sequence is TGTGCCAGCACCAACCCCAACAGAAAAGAGACCCAGTACTTC.

This clonotype was picked up many times. This chain uses TRBV5-5 with TRBJ2-7; tentative D call: TRBD1 (6 bases). Trimming took off 1 base at V and 3 bases at J, with 8 bases between the two ends. Germline-derived CDR1 and CDR2 are SGHKS and YYEKEE (reference sequence). This CDR3 contains 13 residues. CDR3 sequence: CASSLTGHYEQYF. The CDR3, as DNA: TGTGCCAGCAGCTTGACAGGGCACTACGAGCAGTACTTC.